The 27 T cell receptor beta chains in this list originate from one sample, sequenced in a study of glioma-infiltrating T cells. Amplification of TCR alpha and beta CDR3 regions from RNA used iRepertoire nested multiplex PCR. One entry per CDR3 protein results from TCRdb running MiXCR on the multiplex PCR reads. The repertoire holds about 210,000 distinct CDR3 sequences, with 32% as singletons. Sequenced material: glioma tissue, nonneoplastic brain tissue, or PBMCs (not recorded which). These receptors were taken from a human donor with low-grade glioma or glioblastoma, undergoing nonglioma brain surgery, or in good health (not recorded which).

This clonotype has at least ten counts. CDR3 amino acids: CASSPGQLYNSPLHF. The CDR3 DNA sequence: TGTGCCAGCAGTCCGGGACAGTTATATAATTCACCCCTCCACTTT. The chain combines TRBV7-2 with TRBJ1-6; 7 nucleotides match TRBD1. V trimming: 6 bases; J trimming: 4 bases; junction bases outside the gene matches: 6. Looked up from germline, CDR1 is SGHTA and CDR2 is FQGNSA. The CDR3 is made up of 15 amino acids.

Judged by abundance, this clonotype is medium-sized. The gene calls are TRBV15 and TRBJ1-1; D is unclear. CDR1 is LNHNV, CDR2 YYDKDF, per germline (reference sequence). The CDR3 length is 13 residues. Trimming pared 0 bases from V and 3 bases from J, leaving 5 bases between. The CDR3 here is CATSRDHHTEAFF. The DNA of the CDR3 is TGTGCCACCAGCAGAGATCACCACACTGAAGCTTTCTTT.

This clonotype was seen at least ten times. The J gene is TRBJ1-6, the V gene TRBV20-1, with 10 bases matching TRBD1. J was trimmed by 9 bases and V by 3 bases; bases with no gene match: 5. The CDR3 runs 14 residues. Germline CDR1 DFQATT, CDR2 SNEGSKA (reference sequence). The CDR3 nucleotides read TGCAGTGCTAGGCCGGGACAGGGGATTTCACCCCTCCACTTT. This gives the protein CSARPGQGISPLHF.

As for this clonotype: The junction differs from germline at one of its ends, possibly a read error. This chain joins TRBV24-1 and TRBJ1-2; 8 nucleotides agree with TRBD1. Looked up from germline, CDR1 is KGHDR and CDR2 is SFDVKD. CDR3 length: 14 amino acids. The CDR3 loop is CATGDSADRAGYTF. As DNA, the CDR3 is TGTGCCACCGGTGATTCTGCGGACAGGGCTGGGTACACCTTC.

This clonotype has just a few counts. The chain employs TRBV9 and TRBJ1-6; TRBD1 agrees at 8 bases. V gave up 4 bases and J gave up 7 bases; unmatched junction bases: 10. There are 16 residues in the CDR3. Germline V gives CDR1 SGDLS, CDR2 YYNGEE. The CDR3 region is CASSPLGGQANSPLHF. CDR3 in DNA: TGTGCCAGCAGCCCTCTTGGGGGACAGGCGAATTCACCCCTCCACTTT.

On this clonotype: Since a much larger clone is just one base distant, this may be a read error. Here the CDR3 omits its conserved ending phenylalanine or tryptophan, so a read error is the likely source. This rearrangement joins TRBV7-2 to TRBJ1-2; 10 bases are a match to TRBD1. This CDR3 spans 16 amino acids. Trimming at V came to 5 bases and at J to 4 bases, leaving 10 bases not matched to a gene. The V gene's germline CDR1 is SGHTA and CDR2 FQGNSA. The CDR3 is CASSPDRQGAIYGYTS. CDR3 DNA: TGTGCCAGCAGCCCAGACCGACAGGGGGCTATCTATGGCTACACCTCC.

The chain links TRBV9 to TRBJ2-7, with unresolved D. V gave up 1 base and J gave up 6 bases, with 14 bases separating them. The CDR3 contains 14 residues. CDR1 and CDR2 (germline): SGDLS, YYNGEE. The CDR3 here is CASSVRPNSFEQYF. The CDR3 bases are TGTGCCAGCAGCGTAAGACCCAACAGTTTCGAGCAGTACTTC. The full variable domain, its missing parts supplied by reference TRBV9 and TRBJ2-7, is DSGVTQTPKHLITATGQRVTLRCSPRSGDLSVYWYQQSLDQGLQFLIQYYNGEERAKGNILERFSAQQFPDLHSELNLSSLELGDSALYFCASSVRPNSFEQYFGPGTRLTVT.

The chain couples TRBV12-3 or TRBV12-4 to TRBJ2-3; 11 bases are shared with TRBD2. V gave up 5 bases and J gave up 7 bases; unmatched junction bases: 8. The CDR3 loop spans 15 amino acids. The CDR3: CASSDVAGGTYTQYF. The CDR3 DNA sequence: TGTGCCAGCAGTGACGTAGCGGGAGGGACCTATACGCAGTATTTT.

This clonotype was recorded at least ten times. The CDR3 is CASSPPSAHEQYF. DNA for the CDR3: TGTGCCAGCAGCCCACCGTCTGCCCACGAGCAGTACTTC. V usage is TRBV7-9 and J usage is TRBJ2-7; D gene uncertain. This CDR3 is 13 amino acids long. Trimming left V 5 bases short and J 5 bases short, with 13 bases between. Germline CDR1 SEHNR, CDR2 FQNEAQ (reference sequence).

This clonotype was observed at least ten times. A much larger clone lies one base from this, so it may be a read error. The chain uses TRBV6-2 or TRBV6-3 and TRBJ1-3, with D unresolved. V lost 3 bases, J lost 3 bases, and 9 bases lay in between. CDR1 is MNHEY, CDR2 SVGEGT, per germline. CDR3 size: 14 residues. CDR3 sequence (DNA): TGTGCCAGCAGTTATTCTCGCTTTGGAAACACCATATATTTT. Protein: CASSYSRFGNTIYF.

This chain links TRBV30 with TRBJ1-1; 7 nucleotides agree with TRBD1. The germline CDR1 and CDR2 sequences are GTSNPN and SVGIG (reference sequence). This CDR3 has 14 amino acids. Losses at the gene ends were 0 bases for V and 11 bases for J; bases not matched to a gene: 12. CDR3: CAWSVKGGEFPAFF. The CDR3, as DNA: TGTGCCTGGAGTGTAAAAGGGGGCGAGTTTCCGGCTTTCTTT. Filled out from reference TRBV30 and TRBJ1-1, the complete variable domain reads SQTIHQWPATLVQPVGSPLSLECTVEGTSNPNLYWYRQAAGRGLQLLFYSVGIGQISSEVPQNLSASRPQDRQFILSSKKLLLSDSGFYLCAWSVKGGEFPAFFGQGTRLTVV.

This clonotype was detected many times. The DNA of the CDR3 is TGTGCCAGCACCCAAAACAGCTGGTTAGGCTACACCTTC. Encoded protein: CASTQNSWLGYTF. The chain recombines TRBV28 with TRBJ1-2; no firm D call. The CDR3 has 13 amino acids. Germline lookup yields CDR1 MDHEN and CDR2 SYDVKM. V lost 7 bases to trimming and J lost 8 bases, with 17 bases between them.

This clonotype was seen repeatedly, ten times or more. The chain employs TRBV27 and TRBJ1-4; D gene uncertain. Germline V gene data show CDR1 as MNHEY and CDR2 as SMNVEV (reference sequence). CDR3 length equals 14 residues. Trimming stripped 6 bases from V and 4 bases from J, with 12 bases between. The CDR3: CASRLGNFNEKLFF. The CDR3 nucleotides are TGTGCCAGCAGGCTCGGGAACTTTAATGAAAAACTGTTTTTT.

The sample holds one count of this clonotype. CDR3 nucleotides: TGTGCCAGCAGTTACTATCCGGGACTCTACTACGAGCAGTACTTC. Residues: CASSYYPGLYYEQYF. The chain couples TRBV6-2 or TRBV6-3 to TRBJ2-7, with D tentatively TRBD2 (6 bases). Trimming cost V 1 base and J 3 bases, with 13 bases left between them. CDR1 and CDR2 (germline): MNHEY, SVGEGT. The length of the CDR3 is 15 residues.

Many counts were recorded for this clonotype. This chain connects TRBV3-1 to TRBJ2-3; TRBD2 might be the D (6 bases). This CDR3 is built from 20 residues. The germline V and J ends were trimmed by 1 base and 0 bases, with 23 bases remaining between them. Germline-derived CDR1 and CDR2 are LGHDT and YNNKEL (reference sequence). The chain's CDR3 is CASSQAWRGKVVGSTDTQYF. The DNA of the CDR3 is TGTGCCAGCAGCCAAGCATGGAGGGGAAAAGTGGTGGGAAGCACAGATACGCAGTATTTT.

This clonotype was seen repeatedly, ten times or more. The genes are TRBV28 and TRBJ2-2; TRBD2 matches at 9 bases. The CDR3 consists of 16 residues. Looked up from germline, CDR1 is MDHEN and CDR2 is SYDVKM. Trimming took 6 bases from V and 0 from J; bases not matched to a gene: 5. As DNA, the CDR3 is TGTGCCAGCAGAAGAGTAGCGGGAGCGAACACCGGGGAGCTGTTTTTT. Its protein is CASRRVAGANTGELFF.

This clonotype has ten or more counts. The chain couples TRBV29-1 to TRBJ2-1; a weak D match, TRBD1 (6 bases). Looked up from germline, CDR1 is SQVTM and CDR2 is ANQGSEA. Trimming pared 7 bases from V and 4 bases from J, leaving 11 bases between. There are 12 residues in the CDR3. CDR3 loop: CSAGQHYNEQFF. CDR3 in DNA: TGCAGCGCTGGACAGCATTACAATGAGCAGTTCTTC.

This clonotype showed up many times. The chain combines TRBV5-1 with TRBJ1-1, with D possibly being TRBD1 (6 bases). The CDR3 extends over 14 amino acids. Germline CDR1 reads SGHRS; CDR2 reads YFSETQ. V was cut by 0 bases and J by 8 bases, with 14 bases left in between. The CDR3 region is CASSLAAGAGEAFF. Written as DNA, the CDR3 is TGCGCCAGCAGCTTGGCCGCGGGGGCAGGGGAAGCTTTCTTT.

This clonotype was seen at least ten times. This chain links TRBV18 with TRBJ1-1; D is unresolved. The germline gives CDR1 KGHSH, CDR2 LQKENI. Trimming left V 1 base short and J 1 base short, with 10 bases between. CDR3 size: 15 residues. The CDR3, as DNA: TGTGCCAGCTCACCACAGCCAAGCCGGAACACTGAAGCTTTCTTT. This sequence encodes CASSPQPSRNTEAFF. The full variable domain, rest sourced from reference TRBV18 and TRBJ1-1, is NAGVMQNPRHLVRRRGQEARLRCSPMKGHSHVYWYRQLPEEGLKFMVYLQKENIIDESGMPKERFSAEFPKEGPSILRIQQVVRGDSAAYFCASSPQPSRNTEAFFGQGTRLTVV.

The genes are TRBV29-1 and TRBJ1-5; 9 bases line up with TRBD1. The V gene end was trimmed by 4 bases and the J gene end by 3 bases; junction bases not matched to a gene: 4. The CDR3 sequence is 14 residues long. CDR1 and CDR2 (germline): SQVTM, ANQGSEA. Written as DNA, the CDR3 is TGCAGCGTTGTAACAGGGGGCTTCAATCAGCCCCAGCATTTT. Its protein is CSVVTGGFNQPQHF.

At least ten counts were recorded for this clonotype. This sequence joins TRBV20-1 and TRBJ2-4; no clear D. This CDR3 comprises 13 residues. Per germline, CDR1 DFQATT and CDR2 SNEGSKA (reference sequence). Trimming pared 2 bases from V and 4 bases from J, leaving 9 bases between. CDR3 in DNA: TGCAGTGCTAGACCGGTCGATAAAAACATTCAGTACTTC. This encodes CSARPVDKNIQYF.

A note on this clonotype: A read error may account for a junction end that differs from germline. This CDR3 reads CSSSLLWSNEQFF. CDR3 DNA sequence: TGTTCCAGCAGCTTACTTTGGTCTAATGAGCAGTTCTTC. The chain combines TRBV7-6 with TRBJ2-1; D is ambiguous. The CDR3 totals 13 residues. CDR1 is SGHVS, CDR2 FNYEAQ, per germline.

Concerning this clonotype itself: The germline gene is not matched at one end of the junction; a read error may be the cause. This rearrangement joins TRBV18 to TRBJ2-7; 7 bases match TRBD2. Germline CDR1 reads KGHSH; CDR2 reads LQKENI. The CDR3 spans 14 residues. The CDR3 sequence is CAISPTGGSYEQYF. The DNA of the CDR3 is TGTGCCATCTCACCAACCGGGGGGAGCTACGAGCAGTACTTC.

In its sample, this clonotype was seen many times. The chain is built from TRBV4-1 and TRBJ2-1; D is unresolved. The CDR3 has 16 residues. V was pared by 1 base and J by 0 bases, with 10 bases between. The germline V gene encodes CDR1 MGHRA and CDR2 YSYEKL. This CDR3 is CASSQGSPDSYNEQFF. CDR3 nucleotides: TGCGCCAGCAGCCAAGGTAGTCCTGACTCCTACAATGAGCAGTTCTTC.

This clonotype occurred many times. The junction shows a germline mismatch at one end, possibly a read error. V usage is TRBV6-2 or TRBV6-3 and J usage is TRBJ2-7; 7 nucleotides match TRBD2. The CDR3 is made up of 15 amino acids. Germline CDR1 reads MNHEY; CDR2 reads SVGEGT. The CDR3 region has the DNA TGTGCCAGCAGTCTAGCGGACTATAGCATCTACGGGCAGTACTTC. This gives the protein CASSLADYSIYGQYF.

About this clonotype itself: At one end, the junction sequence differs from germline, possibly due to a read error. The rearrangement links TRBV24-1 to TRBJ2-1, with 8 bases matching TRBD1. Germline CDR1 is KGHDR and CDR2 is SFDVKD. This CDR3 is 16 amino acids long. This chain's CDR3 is CATSGSGGEGYNEQLF. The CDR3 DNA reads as TGTGCCACCAGTGGTTCAGGGGGCGAAGGGTACAATGAGCAGCTCTTC.

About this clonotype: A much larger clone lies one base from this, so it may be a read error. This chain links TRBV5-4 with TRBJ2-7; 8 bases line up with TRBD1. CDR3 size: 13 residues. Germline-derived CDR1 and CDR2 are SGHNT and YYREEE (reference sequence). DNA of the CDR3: TGTGCCAGCACCTTGGACAGGGCCTACGAGCAGTACTTC. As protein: CASTLDRAYEQYF.